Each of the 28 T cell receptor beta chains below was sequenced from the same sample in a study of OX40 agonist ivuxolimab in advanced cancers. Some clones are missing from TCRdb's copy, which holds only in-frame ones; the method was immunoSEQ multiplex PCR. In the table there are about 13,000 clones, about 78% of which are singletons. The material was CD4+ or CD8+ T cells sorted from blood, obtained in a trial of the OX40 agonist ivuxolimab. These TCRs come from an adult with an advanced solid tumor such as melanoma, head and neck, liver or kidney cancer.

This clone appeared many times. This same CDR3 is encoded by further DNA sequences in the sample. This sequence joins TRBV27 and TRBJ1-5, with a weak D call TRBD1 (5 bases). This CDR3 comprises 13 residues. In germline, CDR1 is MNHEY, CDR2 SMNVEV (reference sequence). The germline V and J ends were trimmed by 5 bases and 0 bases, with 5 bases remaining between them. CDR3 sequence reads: CASSGGSNQPQHF. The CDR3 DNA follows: TGTGCCAGCAGTGGGGGTAGCAATCAGCCCCAGCATTTT.

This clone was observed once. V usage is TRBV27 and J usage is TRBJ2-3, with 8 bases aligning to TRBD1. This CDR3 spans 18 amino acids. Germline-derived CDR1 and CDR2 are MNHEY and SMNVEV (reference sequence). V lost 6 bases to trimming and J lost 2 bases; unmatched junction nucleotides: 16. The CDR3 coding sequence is TGTGCCAGCAGACCCACCCCCGCGACAGGGGTTTTCACAGATACGCAGTATTTT. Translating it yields CASRPTPATGVFTDTQYF.

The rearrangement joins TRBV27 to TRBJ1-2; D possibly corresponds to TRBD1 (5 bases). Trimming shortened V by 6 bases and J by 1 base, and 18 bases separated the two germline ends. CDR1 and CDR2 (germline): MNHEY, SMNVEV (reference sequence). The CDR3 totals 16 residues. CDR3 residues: CASSPMGRAVNYGYTF. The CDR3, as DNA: TGTGCCAGCAGCCCCATGGGACGGGCAGTTAACTATGGCTACACCTTC.

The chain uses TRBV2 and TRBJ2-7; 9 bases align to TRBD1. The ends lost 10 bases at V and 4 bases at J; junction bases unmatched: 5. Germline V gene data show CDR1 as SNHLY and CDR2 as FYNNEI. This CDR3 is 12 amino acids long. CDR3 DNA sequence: TGTGCCATGGGGACAGGGAAGTACGAGCAGTACTTC. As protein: CAMGTGKYEQYF.

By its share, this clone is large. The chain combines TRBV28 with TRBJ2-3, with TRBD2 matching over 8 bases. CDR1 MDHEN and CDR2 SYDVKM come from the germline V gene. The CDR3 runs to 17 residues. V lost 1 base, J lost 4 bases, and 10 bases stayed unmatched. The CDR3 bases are TGTGCCAGCAGTTTATTGGGGCTAGCGGGTTCTGCAGATACGCAGTATTTT. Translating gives CASSLLGLAGSADTQYF.

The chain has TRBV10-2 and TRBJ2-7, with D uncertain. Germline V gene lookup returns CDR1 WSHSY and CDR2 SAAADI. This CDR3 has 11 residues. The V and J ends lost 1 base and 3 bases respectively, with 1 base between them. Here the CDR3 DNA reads TGCGCCAGCAGTGAGTACTACGAGCAGTACTTC. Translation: CASSEYYEQYF.

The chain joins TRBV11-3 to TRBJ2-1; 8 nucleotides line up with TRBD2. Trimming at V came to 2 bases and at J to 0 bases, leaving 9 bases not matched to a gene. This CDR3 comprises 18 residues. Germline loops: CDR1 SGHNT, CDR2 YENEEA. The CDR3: CASSLSYRSGSSYNEQFF. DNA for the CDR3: TGTGCCAGCAGCTTATCCTATAGAAGCGGGAGCTCCTACAATGAGCAGTTCTTC. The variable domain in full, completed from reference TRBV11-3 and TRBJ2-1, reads EAGVVQSPRYKIIEKKQPVAFWCNPISGHNTLYWYLQNLGQGPELLIRYENEEAVDDSQLPKDRFSAERLKGVDSTLKIQPAELGDSAVYLCASSLSYRSGSSYNEQFFGPGTRLTVL.

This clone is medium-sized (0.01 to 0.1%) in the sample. The CDR3 loop reads CASSSGTLGYTF. In nucleotides, the CDR3 is TGTGCCAGCAGCTCCGGGACCCTTGGCTACACCTTC. The rearrangement uses TRBV7-9 and TRBJ1-2; tentative D call: TRBD1 (5 bases). Trimming stripped 4 bases from V and 7 bases from J, with 10 bases between. CDR3 length: 12 residues. In germline, CDR1 is SEHNR, CDR2 FQNEAQ (reference sequence). Drawing the rest from reference TRBV7-9 and TRBJ1-2, the complete variable domain is DTGVSQNPRHKITKRGQNVTFRCDPISEHNRLYWYRQTLGQGPEFLTYFQNEAQLEKSRLLSDRFSAERPKGSFSTLEIQRTEQGDSAMYLCASSSGTLGYTFGSGTRLTVV.

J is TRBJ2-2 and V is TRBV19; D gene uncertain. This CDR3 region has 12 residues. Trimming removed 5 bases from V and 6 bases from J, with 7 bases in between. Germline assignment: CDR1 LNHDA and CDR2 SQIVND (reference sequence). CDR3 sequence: CASSWGSGELFF. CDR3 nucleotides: TGTGCCAGTAGTTGGGGTTCCGGGGAGCTGTTTTTT.

The CDR3 is CASSEGQGMNTEAFF. In DNA form, the CDR3 reads TGCGCCAGCAGCGAAGGACAGGGTATGAACACTGAAGCTTTCTTT. The chain uses TRBV5-1 and TRBJ1-1; TRBD1 matches 8 bases. J gave up 0 bases and V 4 bases, and 5 bases lay outside the gene matches. The CDR3 is made up of 15 amino acids. CDR1 SGHRS and CDR2 YFSETQ come from the germline V gene.

The CDR3: CASTKGVMESYEQYF. The CDR3 coding sequence is TGTGCCAGCACCAAAGGGGTAATGGAATCCTACGAGCAGTACTTC. The chain recombines TRBV2 with TRBJ2-7, with D tentatively TRBD1 (5 bases). The V end was cut by 7 bases, the J end by 1 base, with 17 bases between. The germline gives CDR1 SNHLY, CDR2 FYNNEI. This CDR3 comprises 15 residues.

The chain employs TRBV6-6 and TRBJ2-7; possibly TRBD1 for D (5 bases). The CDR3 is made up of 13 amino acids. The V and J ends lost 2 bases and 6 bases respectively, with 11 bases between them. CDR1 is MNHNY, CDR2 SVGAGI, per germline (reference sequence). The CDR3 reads CASSYMTATEQYF. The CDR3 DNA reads TGTGCCAGCAGTTACATGACAGCCACCGAGCAGTACTTC.

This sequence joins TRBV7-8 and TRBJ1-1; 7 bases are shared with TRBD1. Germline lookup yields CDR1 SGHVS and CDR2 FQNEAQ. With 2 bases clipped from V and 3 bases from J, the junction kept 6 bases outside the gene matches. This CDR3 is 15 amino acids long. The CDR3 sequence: CASSLPTGMDTEAFF. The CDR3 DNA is TGTGCCAGCAGCTTACCGACAGGGATGGACACTGAAGCTTTCTTT.

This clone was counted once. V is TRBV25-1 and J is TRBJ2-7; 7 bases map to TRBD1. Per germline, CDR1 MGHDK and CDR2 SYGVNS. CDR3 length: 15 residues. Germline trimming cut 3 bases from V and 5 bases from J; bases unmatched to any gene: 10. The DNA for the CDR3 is TGTGCCAGCAGTGACCCGACAGGGTATTTCGACGAGCAGTACTTC. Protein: CASSDPTGYFDEQYF.

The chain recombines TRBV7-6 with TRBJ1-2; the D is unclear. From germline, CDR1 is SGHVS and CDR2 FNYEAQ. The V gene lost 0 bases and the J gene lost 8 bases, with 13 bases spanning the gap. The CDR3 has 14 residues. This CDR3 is CASSLAYGLNGYTF. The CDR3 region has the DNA TGTGCCAGCAGCTTAGCGTACGGTCTGAACGGCTACACCTTC.

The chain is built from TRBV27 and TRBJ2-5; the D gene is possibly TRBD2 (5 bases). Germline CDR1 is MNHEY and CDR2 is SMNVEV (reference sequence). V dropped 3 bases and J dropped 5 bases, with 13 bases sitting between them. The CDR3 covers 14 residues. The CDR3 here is CASSFLPPGETQYF. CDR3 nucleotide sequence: TGTGCCAGCAGTTTCCTCCCCCCGGGGGAGACCCAGTACTTC.

DNA of the CDR3: TGCGCCAGCAGCCAAGATTGGCCCCAAGTAAACACTGAAGCTTTCTTT. This codes for CASSQDWPQVNTEAFF. The J gene is TRBJ1-1, the V gene TRBV4-1; no clear D gene. Deletions cut 0 bases from V and 2 bases from J, with 13 bases between. The length of the CDR3 is 16 residues. Germline loops: CDR1 MGHRA, CDR2 YSYEKL.

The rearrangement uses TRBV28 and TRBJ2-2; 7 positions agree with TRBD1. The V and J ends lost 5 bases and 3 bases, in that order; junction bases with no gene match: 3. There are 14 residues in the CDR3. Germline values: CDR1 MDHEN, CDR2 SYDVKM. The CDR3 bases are TGTGCCAGCAGTCTCGGGACAGACACCGGGGAGCTGTTTTTT. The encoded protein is CASSLGTDTGELFF.

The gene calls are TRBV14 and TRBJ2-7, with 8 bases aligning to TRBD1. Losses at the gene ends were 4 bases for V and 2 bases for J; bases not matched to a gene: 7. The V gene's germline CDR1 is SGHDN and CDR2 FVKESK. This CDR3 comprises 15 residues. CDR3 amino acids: CASSRGQGVTYEQYF. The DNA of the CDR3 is TGTGCCAGCAGCCGAGGACAGGGAGTGACCTACGAGCAGTACTTC.

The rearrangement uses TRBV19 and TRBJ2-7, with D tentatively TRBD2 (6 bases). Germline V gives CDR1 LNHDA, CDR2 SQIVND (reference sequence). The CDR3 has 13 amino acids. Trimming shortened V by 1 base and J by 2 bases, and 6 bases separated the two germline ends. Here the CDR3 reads CASSIGEAYEQYF. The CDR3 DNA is TGTGCCAGTAGTATAGGGGAGGCCTACGAGCAGTACTTC.

CDR3 region: CASREVGGSDEQFF. CDR3 nucleotides: TGTGCCAGCAGAGAGGTGGGGGGTTCGGATGAGCAGTTCTTC. V usage is TRBV7-9 and J usage is TRBJ2-1; TRBD2 might be the D (6 bases). The CDR3 consists of 14 residues. The V end lost 6 bases, the J end lost 8 bases, and 17 bases lay between the germline ends. Germline assignment: CDR1 SEHNR and CDR2 FQNEAQ (reference sequence).

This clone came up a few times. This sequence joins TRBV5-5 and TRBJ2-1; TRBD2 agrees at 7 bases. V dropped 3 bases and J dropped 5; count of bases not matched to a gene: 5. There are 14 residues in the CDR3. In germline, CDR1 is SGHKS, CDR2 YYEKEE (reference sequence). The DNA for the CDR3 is TGTGCCAGCAGCTCCGCTAGCGGTCACAATGAGCAGTTCTTC. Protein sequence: CASSSASGHNEQFF.

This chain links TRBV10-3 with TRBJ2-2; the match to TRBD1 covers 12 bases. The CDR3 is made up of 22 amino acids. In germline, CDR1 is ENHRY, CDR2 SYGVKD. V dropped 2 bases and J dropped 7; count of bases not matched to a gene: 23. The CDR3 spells CAISELLRIRDRGPLLVGELFF. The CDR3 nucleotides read TGTGCCATCAGTGAGCTCCTCAGAATTCGGGACAGGGGGCCGCTATTAGTCGGGGAGCTGTTTTTT.

CDR3 sequence: CASAYVNTGELFF. In nucleotides, the CDR3 is TGTGCCAGCGCATACGTGAACACCGGGGAGCTGTTTTTT. This sequence joins TRBV14 and TRBJ2-2, with no clear D. V shed 8 bases and J shed 1 base, with 8 bases lying between them. From germline, CDR1 is SGHDN and CDR2 FVKESK. The CDR3 has 13 residues.

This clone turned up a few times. CDR3 DNA: TGTGCCTGGAGCCGTCAGAACACCGGGGAGCTGTTTTTT. Translation gives CAWSRQNTGELFF. This chain connects TRBV30 to TRBJ2-2; D not resolved. Germline CDR1 is GTSNPN and CDR2 is SVGIG (reference sequence). The V end lost 3 bases, the J end lost 1 base, and 6 bases lay between the germline ends. There are 13 residues in the CDR3.

In DNA, the CDR3 is TGTGCCAGCAGCCCTACCGGCGGGGGCTATGGCTACACCTTC. The encoded protein is CASSPTGGGYGYTF. V and J are TRBV27 and TRBJ1-2; maybe TRBD1 (5 bases). Trimming pared 6 bases from V and 4 bases from J, leaving 15 bases between. The CDR3 loop spans 14 amino acids. The germline gives CDR1 MNHEY, CDR2 SMNVEV (reference sequence).

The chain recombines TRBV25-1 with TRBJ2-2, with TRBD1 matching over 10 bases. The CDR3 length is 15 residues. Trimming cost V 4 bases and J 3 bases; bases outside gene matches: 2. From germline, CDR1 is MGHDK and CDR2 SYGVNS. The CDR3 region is CASSGGTGDTGELFF. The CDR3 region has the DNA TGTGCCAGCAGTGGGGGGACAGGGGACACCGGGGAGCTGTTTTTT.

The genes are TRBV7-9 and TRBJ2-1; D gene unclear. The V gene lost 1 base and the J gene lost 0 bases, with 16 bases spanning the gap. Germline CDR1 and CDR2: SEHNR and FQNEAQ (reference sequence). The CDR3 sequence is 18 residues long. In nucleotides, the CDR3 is TGTGCCAGCAGCTTAGAGGGTTGGCGGAGTAGCTCCTACAATGAGCAGTTCTTC. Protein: CASSLEGWRSSSYNEQFF.